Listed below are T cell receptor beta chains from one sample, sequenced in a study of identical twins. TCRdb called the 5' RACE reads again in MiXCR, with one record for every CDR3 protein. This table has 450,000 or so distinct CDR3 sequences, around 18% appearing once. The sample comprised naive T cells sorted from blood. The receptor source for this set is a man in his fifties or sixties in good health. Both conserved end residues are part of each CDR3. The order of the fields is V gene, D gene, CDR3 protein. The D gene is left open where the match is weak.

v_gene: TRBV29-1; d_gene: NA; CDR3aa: CSVGGPGPKAF
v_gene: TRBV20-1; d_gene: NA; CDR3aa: CSAGEWGKGLDTQYF
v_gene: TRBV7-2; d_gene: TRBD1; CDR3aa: CASSQGTAYNEQFF
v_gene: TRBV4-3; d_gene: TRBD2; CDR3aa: CASSQDAQGLGLAAQYF
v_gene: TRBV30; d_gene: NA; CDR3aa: CAWSVQVFGYTF
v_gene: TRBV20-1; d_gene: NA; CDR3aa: CSARSRDSKHYEQYF
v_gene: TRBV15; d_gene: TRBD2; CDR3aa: CATSRPFGAGGTYEQYF
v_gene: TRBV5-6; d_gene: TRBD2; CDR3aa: CASSGTSVDTQYF
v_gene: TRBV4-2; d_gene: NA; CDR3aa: CASSQEGQSNQPQHF
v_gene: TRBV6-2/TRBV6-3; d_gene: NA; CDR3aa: CASRLRAYDEQFF
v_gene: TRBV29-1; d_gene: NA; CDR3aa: CSVEHLGGYTF
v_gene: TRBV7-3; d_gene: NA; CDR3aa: CASSLGPGSTEAFF
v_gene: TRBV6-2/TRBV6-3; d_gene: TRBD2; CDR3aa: CASSYFSGRGGGSYEQYF
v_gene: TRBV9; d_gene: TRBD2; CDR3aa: CASSPGLAGSSSYNEQFF
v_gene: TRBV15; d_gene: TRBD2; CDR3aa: CATEGGLDTTGELFF
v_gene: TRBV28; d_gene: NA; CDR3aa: CASSATEYTDTQYF
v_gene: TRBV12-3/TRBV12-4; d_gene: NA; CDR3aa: CASSLVATWGYEQYF
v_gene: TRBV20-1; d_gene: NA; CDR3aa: CSARTGGSYNEQFF
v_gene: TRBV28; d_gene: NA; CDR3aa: CASSLTSVETQYF
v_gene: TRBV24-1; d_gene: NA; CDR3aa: CATSGNIYNEQFF
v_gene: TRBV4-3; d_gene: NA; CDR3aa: CASSQDAGSLSGANVLTF
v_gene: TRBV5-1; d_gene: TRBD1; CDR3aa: CASSPGQDLYEQYF
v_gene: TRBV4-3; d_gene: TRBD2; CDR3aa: CASSQGELAGNTGELFF
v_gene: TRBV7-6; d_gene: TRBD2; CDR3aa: CASSLEISGRGRTGELFF
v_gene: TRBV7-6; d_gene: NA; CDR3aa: CASSLATESYEQYF
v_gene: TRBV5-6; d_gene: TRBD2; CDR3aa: CASSLLTSGGMVSNEQFF
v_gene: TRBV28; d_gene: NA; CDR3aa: CASSPFQESNQPQHF
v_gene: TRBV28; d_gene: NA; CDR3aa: CASYQGFQYGYTF
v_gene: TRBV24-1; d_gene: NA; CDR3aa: CATPTTYEQFF
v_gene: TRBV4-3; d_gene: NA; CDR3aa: CASSQAWFVRAESGANVLTF
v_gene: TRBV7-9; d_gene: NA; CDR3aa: CAPGRKETQYF
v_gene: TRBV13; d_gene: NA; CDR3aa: CASSSKTATRWVTEAFF
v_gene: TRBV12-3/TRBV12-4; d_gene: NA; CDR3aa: CASSLVEGYTEAFF
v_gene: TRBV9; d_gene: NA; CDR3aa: CASSKEGGLNQPQHF
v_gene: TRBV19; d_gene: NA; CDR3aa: CASSIQQATGELFF
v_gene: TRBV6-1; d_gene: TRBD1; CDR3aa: CASSTVFGTGAAYEQYF
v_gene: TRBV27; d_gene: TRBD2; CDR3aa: CASSSISGRRSDTQYF
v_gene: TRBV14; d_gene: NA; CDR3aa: CASSQLDRALDSLGYTF
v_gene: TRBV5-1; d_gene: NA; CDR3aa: CASSLRGQQGGNEQFF
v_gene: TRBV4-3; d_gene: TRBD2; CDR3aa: CASSQGLAGDIDTQYF
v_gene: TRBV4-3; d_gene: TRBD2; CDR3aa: CASSQDEASGYTYEQYF
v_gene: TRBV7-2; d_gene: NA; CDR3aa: CASSPRLNSYEQYF